The 19 T cell receptor beta chains presented below share a single source sample, sequenced in a study of shared clonotypes between healthy human individuals. Sequenced by immunoSEQ multiplex PCR; TCRdb stores in-frame clones only, minus some. The sample contains 2 million or so clones, about 95% of which appear only once. The naive CD8 subset, CD45RO-negative cells positively selected for CCR7, excluded terminally differentiated effector memory CD45RA+ cells. The sample was naive CD8+ T cells sorted from blood. All receptors derive from a man younger than 35 in good health.

As concerns this clone: Other DNA sequences in this sample translate to the same CDR3. V is TRBV4-1 and J is TRBJ1-1; possible D gene TRBD1, 5 bases. The V gene lost 1 base and the J gene lost 5 bases, with 8 bases spanning the gap. The CDR3 length is 13 residues. Per the germline V gene, CDR1 is MGHRA and CDR2 is YSYEKL. CDR3 bases: TGCGCCAGCAGCCAAGGGGGGTGGACTGAAGCTTTCTTT. Its protein is CASSQGGWTEAFF.

This sequence joins TRBV9 and TRBJ2-2; 7 bases agree with TRBD2. V gave up 1 base and J gave up 4 bases; unmatched junction bases: 4. This CDR3 is 15 amino acids long. The germline V gene has CDR1 SGDLS and CDR2 YYNGEE. The CDR3 spells CASSVLAEGTGELFF. The CDR3 coding sequence is TGTGCCAGCAGCGTACTAGCGGAAGGCACCGGGGAGCTGTTTTTT. Complete variable domain (other parts from reference TRBV9 and TRBJ2-2): DSGVTQTPKHLITATGQRVTLRCSPRSGDLSVYWYQQSLDQGLQFLIQYYNGEERAKGNILERFSAQQFPDLHSELNLSSLELGDSALYFCASSVLAEGTGELFFGEGSRLTVL.

The rearrangement uses TRBV6-1 and TRBJ1-1, with D unresolved. V gave up 6 bases and J gave up 0 bases, with 11 bases separating them. This CDR3 is built from 14 residues. CDR1 is MNHNS and CDR2 is SASEGT in the germline V gene. DNA for the CDR3: TGTGCCAGCAGGGAAATAGTAATGAACACTGAAGCTTTCTTT. This sequence encodes CASREIVMNTEAFF.

There are a few counts of this clone. The chain joins TRBV2 to TRBJ1-2; unclear D gene. V was pared by 3 bases and J by 4 bases, with 3 bases between. The germline CDR1 and CDR2 sequences are SNHLY and FYNNEI. The CDR3 sequence is 11 residues long. For the CDR3, the DNA is TGTGCCAGCAGTGATGGCTATGGCTACACCTTC. Its translation: CASSDGYGYTF.

DNA of the CDR3: TGTGCCAGCAGCGTAGCGACAGGGGATACTAACTATGGCTACACCTTC. Protein: CASSVATGDTNYGYTF. The rearrangement links TRBV9 to TRBJ1-2; TRBD1 aligns across 8 bases. Germline CDR1 SGDLS, CDR2 YYNGEE. After removal of 0 bases from V and 0 bases from J, the junction contained 4 bases not matched to a gene. This CDR3 region has 16 residues.

This rearrangement joins TRBV6-1 to TRBJ2-5; either TRBD1 or TRBD2 may fit D (5 bases each). Trimming shortened V by 3 bases and J by 2 bases, and 13 bases separated the two germline ends. The CDR3 length is 15 residues. Per the germline V gene, CDR1 is MNHNS and CDR2 is SASEGT. The CDR3, as DNA: TGTGCCAGCAGTGAGTACGAGGGGTTGCAAGAGACCCAGTACTTC. This translates into CASSEYEGLQETQYF.

CDR3 DNA sequence: TGTGCCAGCAGCTTCGTTCACTCTTCCTACGAGCAGTACTTC. Its translation is CASSFVHSSYEQYF. The gene calls are TRBV5-6 and TRBJ2-7; D remains unclear. In germline, CDR1 is SGHDT, CDR2 YYEEEE. This CDR3 contains 14 residues. V was shortened by 2 bases and J by 1 base, with 10 bases between the two germline ends.

The genes are TRBV7-9 and TRBJ1-1, with 7 nucleotides matching TRBD1. This CDR3 region has 16 residues. The ends lost 5 bases at V and 4 bases at J; junction bases unmatched: 13. Germline CDR1 SEHNR, CDR2 FQNEAQ (reference sequence). DNA of the CDR3: TGTGCCAGCAGCGGCAGGGAGTTAGGGGGCGGCACTGAAGCTTTCTTT. Encoded protein: CASSGRELGGGTEAFF.

The rearrangement links TRBV7-9 to TRBJ2-5; D may be TRBD1 or TRBD2 (5 bases each). Trimming took 6 bases from V and 2 from J, leaving 10 bases between them. The V gene's germline CDR1 is SEHNR and CDR2 FQNEAQ (reference sequence). The CDR3 runs 13 residues. The CDR3 DNA reads as TGTGCCAGCAGGAGGGACGCACAAGAGACCCAGTACTTC. Encoded protein: CASRRDAQETQYF.

The gene calls are TRBV2 and TRBJ1-6; D is possibly TRBD1 (5 bases). The CDR3 extends over 17 amino acids. Looked up from germline, CDR1 is SNHLY and CDR2 is FYNNEI. V lost 3 bases to trimming and J lost 2 bases, with 14 bases between them. CDR3 residues: CASSEGGEGTYNSPLHF. Written as DNA, the CDR3 is TGTGCCAGCAGTGAGGGCGGGGAGGGGACCTATAATTCACCCCTCCACTTT.

The chain joins TRBV7-8 to TRBJ2-7, with TRBD2 matching over 10 bases. The trim removed 3 bases at V and 2 bases at J, leaving 4 bases unmatched. Per the germline V gene, CDR1 is SGHVS and CDR2 is FQNEAQ. There are 15 residues in the CDR3. The CDR3 sequence is CASSLTSGYTYEQYF. The DNA for the CDR3 is TGTGCCAGCAGCTTGACTAGCGGGTATACCTACGAGCAGTACTTC.

The chain uses TRBV10-3 and TRBJ1-6; no clear D gene. Germline loops: CDR1 ENHRY, CDR2 SYGVKD. V lost 8 bases and J 10 bases, leaving 6 bases between the germline ends. This CDR3 is built from 10 residues. The CDR3 DNA reads TGTGCCATCCTTAGGTCACCCCTCCACTTT. Its translation: CAILRSPLHF.

The gene calls are TRBV11-2 and TRBJ2-1; 9 bases agree with TRBD1. In germline, CDR1 is SGHAT, CDR2 FQNNGV. CDR3 length: 14 amino acids. The trim removed 6 bases at V and 10 bases at J, leaving 10 bases unmatched. For the CDR3, the DNA is TGTGCCAGCAGGGACAGGGGACTACGGTACGAGCAGTTCTTC. Translation gives CASRDRGLRYEQFF.

The chain joins TRBV9 to TRBJ1-3, with D possibly being TRBD1 (6 bases). Trimming removed 3 bases from V and 4 bases from J, with 14 bases in between. The germline V gene encodes CDR1 SGDLS and CDR2 YYNGEE. This CDR3 region has 15 residues. The CDR3 bases are TGTGCCAGCAGCGAGGAGACAGGCTCAGGAAACACCATATATTTT. Amino acid sequence: CASSEETGSGNTIYF. The variable domain in full, with the rest retrieved from reference TRBV9 and TRBJ1-3, is DSGVTQTPKHLITATGQRVTLRCSPRSGDLSVYWYQQSLDQGLQFLIQYYNGEERAKGNILERFSAQQFPDLHSELNLSSLELGDSALYFCASSEETGSGNTIYFGEGSWLTVV.

J is TRBJ1-1 and V is TRBV27, with no clear D. V gave up 6 bases and J gave up 5 bases, with 22 bases separating them. CDR1 MNHEY and CDR2 SMNVEV come from the germline V gene (reference sequence). The CDR3 length is 16 residues. CDR3 sequence reads: CASSPSRGESSTEAFF. For the CDR3, the DNA is TGTGCCAGCAGCCCTTCGCGTGGGGAGTCGAGTACTGAAGCTTTCTTT.

This sequence joins TRBV27 and TRBJ1-1; TRBD1 might be the D (5 bases). The germline V gene encodes CDR1 MNHEY and CDR2 SMNVEV (reference sequence). V dropped 7 bases and J dropped 9 bases, with 18 bases sitting between them. CDR3 size: 13 residues. This chain's CDR3 is CASTPGLGSQAFF. The CDR3 DNA is TGTGCCAGCACCCCGGGACTCGGAAGTCAAGCTTTCTTT.

This chain uses TRBV5-6 with TRBJ1-2; 7 nucleotides align to TRBD1. This CDR3 is built from 16 residues. Trimming cost V 0 bases and J 4 bases; bases outside gene matches: 9. In germline, CDR1 is SGHDT, CDR2 YYEEEE. In nucleotides, the CDR3 is TGTGCCAGCAGCTTGGCCTCCACAGGGGTCGCCTATGGCTACACCTTC. It codes for CASSLASTGVAYGYTF. The variable domain in full, with the rest retrieved from reference TRBV5-6 and TRBJ1-2, is DAGVTQSPTHLIKTRGQQVTLRCSPKSGHDTVSWYQQALGQGPQFIFQYYEEEERQRGNFPDRFSGHQFPNYSSELNVNALLLGDSALYLCASSLASTGVAYGYTFGSGTRLTVV.

The chain carries TRBV30 and TRBJ2-7; D perhaps matches TRBD2 (6 bases). Trimming took off 0 bases at V and 2 bases at J, with 11 bases between the two ends. Germline V gene data show CDR1 as GTSNPN and CDR2 as SVGIG (reference sequence). The CDR3 has 14 residues. In DNA form, the CDR3 reads TGTGCCTGGAGTGTAATTGGACTAACCTACGAGCAGTACTTC. It translates to CAWSVIGLTYEQYF.

The chain combines TRBV28 with TRBJ2-2, with D perhaps TRBD2 (6 bases). V was pared by 5 bases and J by 5 bases, with 12 bases between. This CDR3 comprises 14 residues. CDR1 and CDR2 (germline): MDHEN, SYDVKM. The CDR3 nucleotides are TGTGCCAGCAGTGCGGGACTCTCGACCGGGGAGCTGTTTTTT. It translates to CASSAGLSTGELFF.